Sequencing of this TCR beta chain was carried out in a study of T-cell memory formation after mild COVID-19. General study points: Clones that contracted clustered mainly in CM and EM if CD4+ and in EMRA if CD8+.

Germline-derived CDR1 and CDR2 are KGHSH and LQKENI. V was pared by 0 bases and J by 7 bases, with 9 bases between. The CDR3 length is 13 residues. In its sample, this clonotype was seen a few times. As yet, its antigen is unknown. UMIs and sample barcodes were carried by the TCR alpha and TCR beta cDNA libraries that 5'RACE produced using constant-segment primers. TCRdb analysed the 5' RACE reads with MiXCR anew, one entry per CDR3 protein. The sample yields 550,000 to 700,000 distinct CDR3 sequences, 15% to 20% seen once. This chain links TRBV18 with TRBJ1-1; D uncertain. The sample comprised PBMCs or a T cell subset sorted from them (not recorded which). This TCR came from an adult woman who had mild COVID-19 (a few samples of this study predate the infection). Cell type and time point are not known. CDR3 bases: TGTGCCAGCTCACCACCGACTCGGGTTGAAGCTTTCTTT. It yields the protein CASSPPTRVEAFF.